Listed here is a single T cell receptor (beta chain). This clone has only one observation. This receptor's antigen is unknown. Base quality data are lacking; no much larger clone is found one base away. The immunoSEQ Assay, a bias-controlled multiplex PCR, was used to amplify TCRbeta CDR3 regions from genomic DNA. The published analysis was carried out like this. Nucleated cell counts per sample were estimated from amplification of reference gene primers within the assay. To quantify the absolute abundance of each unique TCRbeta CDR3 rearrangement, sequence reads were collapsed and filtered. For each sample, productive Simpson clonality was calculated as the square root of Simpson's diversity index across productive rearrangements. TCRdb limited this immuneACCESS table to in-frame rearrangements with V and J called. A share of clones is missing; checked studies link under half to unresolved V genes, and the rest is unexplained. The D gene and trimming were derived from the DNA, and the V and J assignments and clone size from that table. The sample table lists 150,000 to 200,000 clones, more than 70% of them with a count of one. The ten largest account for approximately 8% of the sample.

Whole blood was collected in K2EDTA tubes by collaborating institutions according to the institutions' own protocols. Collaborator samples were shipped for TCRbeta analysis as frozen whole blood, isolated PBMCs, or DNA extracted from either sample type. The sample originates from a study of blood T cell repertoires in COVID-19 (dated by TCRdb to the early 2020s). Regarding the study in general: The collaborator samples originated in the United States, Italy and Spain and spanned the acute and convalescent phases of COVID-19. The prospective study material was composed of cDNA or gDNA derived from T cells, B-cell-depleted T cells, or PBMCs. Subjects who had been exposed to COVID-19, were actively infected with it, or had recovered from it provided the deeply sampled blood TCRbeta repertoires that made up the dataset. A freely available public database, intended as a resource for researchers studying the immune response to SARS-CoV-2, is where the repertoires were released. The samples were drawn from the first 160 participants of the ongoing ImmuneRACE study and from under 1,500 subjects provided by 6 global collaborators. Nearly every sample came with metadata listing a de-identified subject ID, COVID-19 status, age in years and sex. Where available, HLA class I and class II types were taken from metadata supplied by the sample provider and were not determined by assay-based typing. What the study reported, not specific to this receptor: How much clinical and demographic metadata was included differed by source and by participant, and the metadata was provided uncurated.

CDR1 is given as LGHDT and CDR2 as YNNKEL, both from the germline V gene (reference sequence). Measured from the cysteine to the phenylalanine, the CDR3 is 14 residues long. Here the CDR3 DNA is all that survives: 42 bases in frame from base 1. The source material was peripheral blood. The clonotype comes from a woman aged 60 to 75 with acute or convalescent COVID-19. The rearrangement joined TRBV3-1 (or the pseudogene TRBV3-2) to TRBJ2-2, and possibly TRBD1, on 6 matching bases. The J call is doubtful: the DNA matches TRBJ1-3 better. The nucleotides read TGTGCCAGCAGCAACCGGGACAAGGGGGACACCATATATTTT. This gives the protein CASSNRDKGDTIYF.